Listed below are T cell receptor beta chains from one sample, sequenced in a study of T cell changes during pregnancy in multiple sclerosis. Only in-frame clones appear in the TCRdb table, and some are missing; sequencing was by immunoSEQ multiplex PCR. The repertoire consists of tens of thousands of clones, with over 80% occurring once and the leading ten covering roughly 1%. The sample in question was peripheral blood, obtained in the first trimester of pregnancy. The receptor set was obtained from a female donor with multiple sclerosis, enrolled in a pregnancy study. CDR3s include the opening cysteine and the closing phenylalanine or tryptophan. D genes are given only for firm matches. Only some rows state a clone size, as once, few, many or a class for expanded clones.

>TRBJ1-4|TRBV30|.|.
TGTGCCTGGAGCCCGCGGCTTAATGAAAAACTGTTTTTT
CAWSPRLNEKLFF
>TRBJ2-1|TRBV2|.|.
TGTGCCAGCAGGCTAGGGAGCCCTCATGAGCAGTTCTTC
CASRLGSPHEQFF
>TRBJ2-4|TRBV7-2|.|.
TGTGCCAGCAGCTTGAGCGCCCCTCCAATTCAGTACTTC
CASSLSAPPIQYF
>TRBJ2-5|TRBV7-9|.|.
TGTGCCAGCAGCTTAGAGCAGGGGTCGGAGACCCAGTACTTC
CASSLEQGSETQYF
>TRBJ2-7|TRBV19|TRBD1|.
TGTGCCAGTAGTTCGCCGGGACAGGGGGCCCACGAGCAGTACTTC
CASSSPGQGAHEQYF
>TRBJ2-3|TRBV9|TRBD2|.
TGTGCCAGCAGCGTAGTGGGACTAGGGGGATTTTTGGATACGCAGTATTTT
CASSVVGLGGFLDTQYF
>TRBJ1-5|TRBV15|.|.
TGTGCCACCAGCAGAGATACACCCAATCAGCCCCAGCATTTT
CATSRDTPNQPQHF
>TRBJ1-2|TRBV27|.|.
TGTGCCAGCAGCACCCGGCAGGGGTGGAGTGGCTACACCTTC
CASSTRQGWSGYTF
>TRBJ2-1|TRBV27|.|.
TGTGCCAGCAGTTTAGGGGGCGCATACAATGAGCAGTTCTTC
CASSLGGAYNEQFF
>TRBJ2-7|TRBV6-1|TRBD1|few
TGTGCCACTGGACAGGGGATTTCCTACGAGCAGTACTTC
CATGQGISYEQYF
>TRBJ2-7|TRBV2|.|once
TGTGCCAGCAGTGTAGTGGGCGCTCCCCGCGAGCAGTACTTC
CASSVVGAPREQYF
>TRBJ1-5|TRBV10-1|.|.
TGCGCCAGCAGTACAGGGTGGAATCAGCCCCAGCATTTT
CASSTGWNQPQHF
>TRBJ2-3|TRBV9|.|.
TGTGCCAGCAGCGTAGAGGATGGGTATGGACAAGATACGCAGTATTTT
CASSVEDGYGQDTQYF
>TRBJ2-5|TRBV7-3|.|.
TGTGCCAGCAGCTTGGACACCCAAGAGACCCAGTACTTC
CASSLDTQETQYF
>TRBJ1-2|TRBV7-9|TRBD1|.
TGTGCCAGCAGCTTACTCCAGGAGGGGGCGTATGGCTACACCTTC
CASSLLQEGAYGYTF
>TRBJ2-1|TRBV7-8|TRBD2|.
TGTGCCAGCAGCTATCGGACTAGCGGGAGTGATGAGCAGTTCTTC
CASSYRTSGSDEQFF
>TRBJ2-3|TRBV7-6|TRBD2|.
TGTGCCAGCAGCTTGGGGCGGGGGGCCACAGATACGCAGTATTTT
CASSLGRGATDTQYF
>TRBJ2-1|TRBV5-1|TRBD2|.
TGCGCCAGCAGCTGGGGGACTAGCGGGAGCATGAGGAATGAGCAGTTCTTC
CASSWGTSGSMRNEQFF
>TRBJ2-7|TRBV2|TRBD1|.
TGTGCCAACCAACTCGACAGGGGGCTCATAAGCTACGAGCAGTACTTC
CANQLDRGLISYEQYF
>TRBJ2-3|TRBV19|TRBD2|.
TGTGCCAGTAGTATAGGAGGCGGCGGGACTAGCGGGTTTATAGATACGCAGTATTTT
CASSIGGGGTSGFIDTQYF
>TRBJ1-2|TRBV28|.|.
TGTGCCAGCACCTCGGGAGCTAACTATGGCTACACCTTC
CASTSGANYGYTF
>TRBJ1-4|TRBV2|TRBD1|.
TGTGCCAGCAATTCCGGGACAGGGCTTGAAAAACTGTTTTTT
CASNSGTGLEKLFF